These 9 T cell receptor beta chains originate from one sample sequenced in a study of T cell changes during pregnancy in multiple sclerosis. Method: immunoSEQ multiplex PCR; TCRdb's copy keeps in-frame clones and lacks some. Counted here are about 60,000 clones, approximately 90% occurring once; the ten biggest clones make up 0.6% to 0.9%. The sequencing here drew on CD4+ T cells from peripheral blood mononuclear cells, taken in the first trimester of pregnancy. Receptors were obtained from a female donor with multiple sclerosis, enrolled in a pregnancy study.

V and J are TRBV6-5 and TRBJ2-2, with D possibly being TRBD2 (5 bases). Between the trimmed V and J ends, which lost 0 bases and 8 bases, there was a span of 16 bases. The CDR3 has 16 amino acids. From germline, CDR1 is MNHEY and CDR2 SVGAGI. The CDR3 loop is CASSYSAGPASGELFF. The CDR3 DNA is TGTGCCAGCAGTTACTCGGCGGGTCCGGCCTCAGGGGAGCTGTTTTTT.

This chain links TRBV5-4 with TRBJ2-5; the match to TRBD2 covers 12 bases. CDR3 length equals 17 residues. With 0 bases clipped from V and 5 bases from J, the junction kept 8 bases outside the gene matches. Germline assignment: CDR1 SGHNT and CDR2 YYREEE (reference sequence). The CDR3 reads CASSLGILAGGDETQYF. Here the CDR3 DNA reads TGTGCCAGCAGCTTGGGGATACTAGCGGGGGGCGATGAGACCCAGTACTTC.

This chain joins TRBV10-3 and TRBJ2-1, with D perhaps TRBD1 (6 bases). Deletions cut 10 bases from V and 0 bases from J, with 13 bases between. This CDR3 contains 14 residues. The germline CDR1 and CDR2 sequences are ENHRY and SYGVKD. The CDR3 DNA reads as TGTGCCAGCGATACAGGGAGCTCCTACAATGAGCAGTTCTTC. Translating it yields CASDTGSSYNEQFF.

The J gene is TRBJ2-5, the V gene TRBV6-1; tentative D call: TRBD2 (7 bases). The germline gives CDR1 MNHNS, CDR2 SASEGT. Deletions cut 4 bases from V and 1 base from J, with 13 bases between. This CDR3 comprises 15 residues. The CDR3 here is CASSGRGALQETQYF. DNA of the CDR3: TGTGCCAGCAGTGGACGGGGGGCCCTCCAAGAGACCCAGTACTTC.

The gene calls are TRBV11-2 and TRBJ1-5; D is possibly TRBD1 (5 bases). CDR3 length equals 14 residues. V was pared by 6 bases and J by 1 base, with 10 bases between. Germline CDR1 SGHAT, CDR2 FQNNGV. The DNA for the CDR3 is TGTGCCAGCAGTTCTTCAGGGAGCAATCAGCCCCAGCATTTT. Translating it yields CASSSSGSNQPQHF.

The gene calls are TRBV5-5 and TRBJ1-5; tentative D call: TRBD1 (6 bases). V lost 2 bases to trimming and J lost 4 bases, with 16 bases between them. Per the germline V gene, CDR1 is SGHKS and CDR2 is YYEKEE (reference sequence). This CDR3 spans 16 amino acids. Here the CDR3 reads CASSFSFGQGNQPQHF. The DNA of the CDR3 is TGTGCCAGCAGCTTCAGTTTCGGGCAGGGGAATCAGCCCCAGCATTTT.

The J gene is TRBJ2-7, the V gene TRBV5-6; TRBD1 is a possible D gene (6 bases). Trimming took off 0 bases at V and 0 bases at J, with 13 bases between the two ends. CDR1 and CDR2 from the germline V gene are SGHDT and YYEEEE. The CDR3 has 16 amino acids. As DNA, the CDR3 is TGTGCCAGCAGCTTGGAGACTGGGACACCCTCCTACGAGCAGTACTTC. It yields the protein CASSLETGTPSYEQYF. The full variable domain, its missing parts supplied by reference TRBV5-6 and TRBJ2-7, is DAGVTQSPTHLIKTRGQQVTLRCSPKSGHDTVSWYQQALGQGPQFIFQYYEEEERQRGNFPDRFSGHQFPNYSSELNVNALLLGDSALYLCASSLETGTPSYEQYFGPGTRLTVT.

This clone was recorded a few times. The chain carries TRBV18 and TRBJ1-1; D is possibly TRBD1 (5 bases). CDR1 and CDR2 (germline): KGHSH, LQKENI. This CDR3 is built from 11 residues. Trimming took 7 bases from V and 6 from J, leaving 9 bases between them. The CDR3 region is CASWGLSEAFF. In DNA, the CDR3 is TGTGCCAGCTGGGGACTGTCTGAAGCTTTCTTT.

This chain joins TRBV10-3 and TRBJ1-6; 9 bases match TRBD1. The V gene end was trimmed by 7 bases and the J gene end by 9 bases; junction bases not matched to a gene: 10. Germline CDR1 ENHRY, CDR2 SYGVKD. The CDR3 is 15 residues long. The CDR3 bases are TGTGCCATCAATACGGGACAGGGAAGTGGTTCACCCCTCCACTTT. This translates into CAINTGQGSGSPLHF.